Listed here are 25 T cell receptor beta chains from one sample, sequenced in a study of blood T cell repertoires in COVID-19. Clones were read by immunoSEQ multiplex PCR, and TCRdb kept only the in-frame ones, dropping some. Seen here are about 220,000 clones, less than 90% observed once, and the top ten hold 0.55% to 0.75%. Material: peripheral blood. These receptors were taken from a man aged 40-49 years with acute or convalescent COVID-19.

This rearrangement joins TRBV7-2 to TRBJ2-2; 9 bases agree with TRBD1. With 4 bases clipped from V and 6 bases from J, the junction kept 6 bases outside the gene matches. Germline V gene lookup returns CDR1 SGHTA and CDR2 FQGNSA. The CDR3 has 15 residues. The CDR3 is CASSSGQGIPGELFF. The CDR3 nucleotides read TGTGCCAGCAGCTCCGGACAGGGGATCCCCGGGGAGCTGTTTTTT.

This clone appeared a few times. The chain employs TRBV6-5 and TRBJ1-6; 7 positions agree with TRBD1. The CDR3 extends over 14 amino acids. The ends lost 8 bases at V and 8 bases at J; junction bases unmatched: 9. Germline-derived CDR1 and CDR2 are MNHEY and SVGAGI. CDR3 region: CASSSGQTDSPLHF. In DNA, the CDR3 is TGTGCCAGCTCCTCGGGACAGACGGATTCACCCCTCCACTTT.

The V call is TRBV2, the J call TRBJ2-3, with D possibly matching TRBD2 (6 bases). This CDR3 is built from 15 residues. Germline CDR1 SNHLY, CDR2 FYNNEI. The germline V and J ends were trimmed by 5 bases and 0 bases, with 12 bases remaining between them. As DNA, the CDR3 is TGTGCCAGCAGTCGGAGGGCGACTAGCACAGATACGCAGTATTTT. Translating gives CASSRRATSTDTQYF.

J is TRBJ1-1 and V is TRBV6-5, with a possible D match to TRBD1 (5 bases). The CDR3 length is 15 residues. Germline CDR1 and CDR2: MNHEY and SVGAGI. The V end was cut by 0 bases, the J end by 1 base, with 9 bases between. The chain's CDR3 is CASSYSRQGNTEAFF. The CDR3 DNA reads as TGTGCCAGCAGTTACTCGCGGCAGGGGAACACTGAAGCTTTCTTT.

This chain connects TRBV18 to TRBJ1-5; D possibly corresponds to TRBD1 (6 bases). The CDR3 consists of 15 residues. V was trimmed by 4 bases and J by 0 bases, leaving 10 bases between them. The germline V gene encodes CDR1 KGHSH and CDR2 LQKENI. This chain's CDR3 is CASSLRQDSNQPQHF. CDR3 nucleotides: TGTGCCAGCTCACTAAGACAGGATAGCAATCAGCCCCAGCATTTT.

The CDR3: CASSTLTGDEQFF. Here the CDR3 DNA reads TGCGCCAGCAGCACCTTGACAGGGGATGAGCAGTTCTTC. The gene calls are TRBV5-1 and TRBJ2-1, with 8 positions matching TRBD1. The CDR3 runs to 13 residues. With 4 bases clipped from V and 8 bases from J, the junction kept 5 bases outside the gene matches. Germline CDR1 reads SGHRS; CDR2 reads YFSETQ.

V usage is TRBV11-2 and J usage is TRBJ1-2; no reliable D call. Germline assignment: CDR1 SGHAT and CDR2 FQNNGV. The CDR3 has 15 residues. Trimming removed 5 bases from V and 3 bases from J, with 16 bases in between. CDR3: CASSPYSILDYGYTF. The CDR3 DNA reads TGTGCCAGCAGCCCCTATAGTATTCTTGACTATGGCTACACCTTC.

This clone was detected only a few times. The CDR3 DNA follows: TGTGCCAGCAGCTTGGAACCAGTTGGAAACACCATATATTTT. Its translation: CASSLEPVGNTIYF. This chain uses TRBV5-8 with TRBJ1-3; D call uncertain. The CDR3 has 14 residues. Per germline, CDR1 SGHTS and CDR2 YDEGEE. V shed 0 bases and J shed 3 bases, with 7 bases lying between them.

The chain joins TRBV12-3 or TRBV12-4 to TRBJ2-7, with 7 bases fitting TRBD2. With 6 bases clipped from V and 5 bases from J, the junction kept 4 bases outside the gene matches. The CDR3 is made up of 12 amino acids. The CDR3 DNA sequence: TGTGCCAGCAGGCGGGAGAGGGACGAGCAGTACTTC. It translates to CASRRERDEQYF.

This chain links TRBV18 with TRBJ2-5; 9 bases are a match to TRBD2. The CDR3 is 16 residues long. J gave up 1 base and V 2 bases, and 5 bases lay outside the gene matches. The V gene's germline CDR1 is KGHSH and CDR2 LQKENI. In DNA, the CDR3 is TGTGCCAGCTCACCATACCTAGCGGGGAGCCAAGAGACCCAGTACTTC. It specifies CASSPYLAGSQETQYF.

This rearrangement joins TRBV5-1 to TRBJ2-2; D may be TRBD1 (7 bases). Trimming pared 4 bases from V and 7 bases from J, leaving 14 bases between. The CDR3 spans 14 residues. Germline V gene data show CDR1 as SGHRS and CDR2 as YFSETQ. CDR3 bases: TGCGCCAGCAGCGCGGGACAGCCGGGCGGGGAGCTGTTTTTT. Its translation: CASSAGQPGGELFF.

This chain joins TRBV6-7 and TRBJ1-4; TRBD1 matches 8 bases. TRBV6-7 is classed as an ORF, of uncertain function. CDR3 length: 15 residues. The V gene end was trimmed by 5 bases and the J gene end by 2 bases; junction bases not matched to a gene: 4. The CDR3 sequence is CASSPGGPTNEKLFF. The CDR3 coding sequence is TGTGCCAGCAGTCCAGGGGGCCCGACTAATGAAAAACTGTTTTTT.

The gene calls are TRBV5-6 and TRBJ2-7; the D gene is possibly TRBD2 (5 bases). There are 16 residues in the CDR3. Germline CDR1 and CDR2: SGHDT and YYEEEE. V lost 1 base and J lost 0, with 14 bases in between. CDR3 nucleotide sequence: TGTGCCAGCAGCTTGAGGGAGCAGATGAGCTCCTACGAGCAGTACTTC. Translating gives CASSLREQMSSYEQYF. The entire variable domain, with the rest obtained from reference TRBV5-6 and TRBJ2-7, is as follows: DAGVTQSPTHLIKTRGQQVTLRCSPKSGHDTVSWYQQALGQGPQFIFQYYEEEERQRGNFPDRFSGHQFPNYSSELNVNALLLGDSALYLCASSLREQMSSYEQYFGPGTRLTVT.

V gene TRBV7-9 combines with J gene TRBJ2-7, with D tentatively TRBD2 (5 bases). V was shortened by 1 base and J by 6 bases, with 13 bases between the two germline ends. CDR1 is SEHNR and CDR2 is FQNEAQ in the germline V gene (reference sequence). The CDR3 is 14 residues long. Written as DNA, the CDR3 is TGTGCCAGCAGCTTAGGGCTAGCTGCTGGCGAGCAGTACTTC. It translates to CASSLGLAAGEQYF.

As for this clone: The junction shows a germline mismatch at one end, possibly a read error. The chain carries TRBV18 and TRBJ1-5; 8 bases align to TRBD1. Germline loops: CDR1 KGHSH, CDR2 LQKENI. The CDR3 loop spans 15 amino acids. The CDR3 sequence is CASSPGQGGNQLQHF. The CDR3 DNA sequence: TGTGCCAGCTCACCAGGACAGGGTGGCAATCAGCTCCAGCATTTT.

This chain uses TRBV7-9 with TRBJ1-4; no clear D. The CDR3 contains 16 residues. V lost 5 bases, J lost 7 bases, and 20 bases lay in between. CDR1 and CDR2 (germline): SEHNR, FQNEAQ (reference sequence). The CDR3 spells CASSPSSTGGGEKLFF. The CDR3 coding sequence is TGTGCCAGCAGCCCTAGTTCGACTGGTGGCGGTGAAAAACTGTTTTTT.

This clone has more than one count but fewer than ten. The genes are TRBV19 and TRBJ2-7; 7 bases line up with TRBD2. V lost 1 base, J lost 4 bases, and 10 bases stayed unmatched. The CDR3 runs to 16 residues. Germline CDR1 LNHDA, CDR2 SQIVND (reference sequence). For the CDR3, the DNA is TGTGCCAGTAGTATAGGGGGCTTCGGGGGGTTATACGAGCAGTACTTC. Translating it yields CASSIGGFGGLYEQYF.

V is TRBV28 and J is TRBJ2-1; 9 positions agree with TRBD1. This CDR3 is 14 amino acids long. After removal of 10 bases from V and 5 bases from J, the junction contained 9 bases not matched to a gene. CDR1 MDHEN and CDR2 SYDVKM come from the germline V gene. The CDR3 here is CATRRDRANNEQFF. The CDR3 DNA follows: TGTGCCACAAGGCGGGACAGGGCCAACAATGAGCAGTTCTTC.

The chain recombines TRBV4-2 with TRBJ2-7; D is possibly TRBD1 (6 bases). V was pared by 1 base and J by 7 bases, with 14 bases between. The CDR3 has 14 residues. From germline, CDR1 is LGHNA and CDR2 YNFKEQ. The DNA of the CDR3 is TGTGCCAGCAGCCAAGGGGACACAAAGGGGGAGCAGTACTTC. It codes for CASSQGDTKGEQYF.

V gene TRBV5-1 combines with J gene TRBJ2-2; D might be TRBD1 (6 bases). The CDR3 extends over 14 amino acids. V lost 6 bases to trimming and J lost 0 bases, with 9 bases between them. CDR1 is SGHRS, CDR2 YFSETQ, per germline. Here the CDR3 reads CASKWGPNTGELFF. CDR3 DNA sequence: TGCGCCAGCAAGTGGGGGCCGAACACCGGGGAGCTGTTTTTT.

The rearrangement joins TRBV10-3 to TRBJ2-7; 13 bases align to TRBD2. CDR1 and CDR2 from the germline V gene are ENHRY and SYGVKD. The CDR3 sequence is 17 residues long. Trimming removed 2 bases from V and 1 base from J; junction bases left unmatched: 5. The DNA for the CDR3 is TGTGCCATCAGTGAGAGGGGACTAGCGGGGAAATCCTACGAGCAGTACTTC. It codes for CAISERGLAGKSYEQYF.

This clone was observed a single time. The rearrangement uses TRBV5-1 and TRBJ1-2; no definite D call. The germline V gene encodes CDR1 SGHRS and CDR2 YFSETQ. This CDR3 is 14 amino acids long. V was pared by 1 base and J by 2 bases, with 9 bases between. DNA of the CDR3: TGCGCCAGCAGCTTGAGGACGGGGAACTATGGCTACACCTTC. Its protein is CASSLRTGNYGYTF.

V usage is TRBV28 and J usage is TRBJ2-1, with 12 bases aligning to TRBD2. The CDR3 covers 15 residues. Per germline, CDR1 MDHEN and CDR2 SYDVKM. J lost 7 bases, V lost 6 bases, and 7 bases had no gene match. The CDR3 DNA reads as TGTGCCAGCAGCCTTGGGACTAGCGGGTTTAATGAGCAGTTCTTC. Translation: CASSLGTSGFNEQFF. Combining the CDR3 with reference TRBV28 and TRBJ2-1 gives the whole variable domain DVKVTQSSRYLVKRTGEKVFLECVQDMDHENMFWYRQDPGLGLRLIYFSYDVKMKEKGDIPEGYSVSREKKERFSLILESASTNQTSMYLCASSLGTSGFNEQFFGPGTRLTVL.

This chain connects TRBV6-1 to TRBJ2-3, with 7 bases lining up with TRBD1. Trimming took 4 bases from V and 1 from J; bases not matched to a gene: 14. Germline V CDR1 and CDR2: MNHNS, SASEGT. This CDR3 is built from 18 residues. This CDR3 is CASSGLDRVGYGTDTQYF. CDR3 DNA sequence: TGTGCCAGCAGTGGCCTTGACAGGGTGGGGTACGGCACAGATACGCAGTATTTT.

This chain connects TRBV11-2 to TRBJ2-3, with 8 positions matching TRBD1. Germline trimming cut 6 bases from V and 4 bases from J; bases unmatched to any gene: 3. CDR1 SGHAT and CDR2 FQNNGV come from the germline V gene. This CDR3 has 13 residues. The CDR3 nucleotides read TGTGCCAGCAGGCAACAGGGGGCAGATACGCAGTATTTT. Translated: CASRQQGADTQYF.